This T cell receptor (beta chain) was recovered during a study of shared clonotypes between healthy human individuals. Notes on this clone: Its target is not known.

Study-level points and caveats: Some naive CD4 clonotypes, roughly 4.7%, turned up in common across several donors.

CDR1 and CDR2 (germline): MNHEY, SVGAGI. Trimming at V came to 6 bases and at J to 6 bases, leaving 0 bases not matched to a gene. The CDR3 loop spans 12 amino acids. The protocol was immunoSEQ multiplex PCR, while the TCRdb copy is restricted to in-frame clones and leaves out a portion. The data contain about 1.1 million clones, around 77% of them singletons. Nashville, Tennessee was home to all donors, each a Caucasian adult. The chain links TRBV6-5 to TRBJ2-4; 9 bases match TRBD2. Sequencing used memory CD4+ T cells from PBMCs. Subset: CD45RA-negative fraction. The sequence was obtained from a man aged 18 to 35 in good health. Some clones in this sample may be carry-over from other donors' samples. CDR3 protein: CASRTSGNIQYF. CDR3 bases: TGTGCCAGCAGGACTAGCGGAAACATTCAGTACTTC.